What follows describes a single TCR beta chain. This sample is part of a study of T cell responses to AZD1222 COVID-19 vaccine. CDR3 length: 13 amino acids. The V and J ends lost 5 bases and 9 bases respectively, with 14 bases between them. Per the germline V gene, CDR1 is SGHAT and CDR2 is FQNNGV. Repertoires were generated with immunoSEQ multiplex PCR, while TCRdb's copy carries only in-frame clones and drops some. The sample has around 150,000 clones; roughly 94% are singletons. Here the sequenced sample was peripheral blood, taken on day 0 of AZD1222 vaccination. The J gene is TRBJ2-1, the V gene TRBV11-2, with D possibly matching TRBD2 (5 bases). The clonotype was recovered from an adult in good health. CDR3 region: CASSPRWESEQFF. CDR3 DNA sequence: TGTGCCAGCAGCCCTAGGTGGGAGAGTGAGCAGTTCTTC.